This T cell receptor beta chain derives from a study of identifying expanded T cells in peripheral blood. The study's findings and limits: Roughly 2-week clone count variance significantly increased as total template count grew. Differentially abundant clones: around 1.1 between replicates, around 17 at around 14 days, approximately 18 at four.

This clone was seen a single time. Its target is not known. During the collection period, no donor immune events like infections were recorded. The table came from immunoSEQ multiplex PCR; TCRdb's copy has only in-frame clones and leaves some out. Here the sample spans about 58,000 clones, roughly nine tenths being singletons. Deletions cut 7 bases from V and 4 bases from J, with 10 bases between. Germline CDR1 and CDR2: MDHEN and SYDVKM. The length of the CDR3 is 12 residues. The V call is TRBV28, the J call TRBJ1-2, with D unclear. The source of this sequence is a person between 18 and 75 years old in good health. Sample: blood. The CDR3 here is CASTDPFYGYTF. CDR3 nucleotides: TGTGCCAGCACTGACCCTTTCTATGGCTACACCTTC.